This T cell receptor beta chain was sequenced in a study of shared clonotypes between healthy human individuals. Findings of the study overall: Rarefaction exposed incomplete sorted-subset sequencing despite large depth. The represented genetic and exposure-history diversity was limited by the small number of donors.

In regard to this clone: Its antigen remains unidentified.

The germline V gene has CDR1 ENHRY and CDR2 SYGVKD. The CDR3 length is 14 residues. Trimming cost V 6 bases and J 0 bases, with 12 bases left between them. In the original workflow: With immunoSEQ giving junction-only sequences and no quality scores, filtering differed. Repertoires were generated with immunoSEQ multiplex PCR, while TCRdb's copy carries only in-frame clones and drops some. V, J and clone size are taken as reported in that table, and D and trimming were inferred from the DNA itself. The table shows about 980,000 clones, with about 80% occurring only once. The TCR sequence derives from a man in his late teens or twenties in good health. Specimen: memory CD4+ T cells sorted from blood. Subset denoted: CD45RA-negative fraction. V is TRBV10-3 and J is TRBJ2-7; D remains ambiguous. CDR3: CAIRGQPGSYEQYF. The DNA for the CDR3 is TGTGCCATCAGGGGCCAACCTGGCTCCTACGAGCAGTACTTC.